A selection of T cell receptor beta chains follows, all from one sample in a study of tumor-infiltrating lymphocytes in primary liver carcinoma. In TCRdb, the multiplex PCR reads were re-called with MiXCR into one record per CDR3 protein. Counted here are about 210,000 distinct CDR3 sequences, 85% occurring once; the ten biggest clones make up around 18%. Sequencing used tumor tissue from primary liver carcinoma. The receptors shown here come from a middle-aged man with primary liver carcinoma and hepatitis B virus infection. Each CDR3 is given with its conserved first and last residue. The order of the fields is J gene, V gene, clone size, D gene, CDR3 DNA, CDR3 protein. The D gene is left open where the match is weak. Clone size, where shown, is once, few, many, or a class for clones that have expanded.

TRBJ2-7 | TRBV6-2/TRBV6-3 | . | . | TGTGCCAGCAGTTACTCGTTACAGTCAAACTCCAACGAGCGGTACTTC | CASSYSLQSNSNERYF
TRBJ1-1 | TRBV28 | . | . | TGTGCTAGCAGTGAGCAGGGAGAAAACACTGAAGCTTTCTTT | CASSEQGENTEAFF
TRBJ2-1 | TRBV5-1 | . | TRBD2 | TGCGCGAGCAGCTTGAGAGGCGGGAGTAGATACAATGAGCAGTTCTTC | CASSLRGGSRYNEQFF
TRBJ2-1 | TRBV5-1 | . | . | TGCGCCAACAGCTTGGTCAGGGCCGAACAGTTCTTC | CANSLVRAEQFF
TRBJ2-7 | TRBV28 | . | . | TGCGCCAGCACCAAAGGGGAGAGAACTGTGCACGAGCAGTACTTC | CASTKGERTVHEQYF
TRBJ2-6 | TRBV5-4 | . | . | TGTGCCAGCAGCGGGCACAGGATGGCCTCTGGGGCCAACGTCCTGACTTTC | CASSGHRMASGANVLTF
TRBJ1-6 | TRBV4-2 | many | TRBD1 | TGTGCCAGCAGCCAAGATACTTGGGGGACAGGAGTCAATTCACCCCTCCACTTT | CASSQDTWGTGVNSPLHF
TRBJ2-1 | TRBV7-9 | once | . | TGTGCCAGCAGCTTACCGCCATGGTTCGATGAGCAGTTCTTC | CASSLPPWFDEQFF
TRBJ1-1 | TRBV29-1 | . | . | TGCAGTGTGATAGCGGGGGGCACTGAAGCTTTCTTT | CSVIAGGTEAFF
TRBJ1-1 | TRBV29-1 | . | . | TGCAGCATTCGGGCGAGGTGGGGAATGAACACTGAAGCTTTATTT | CSIRARWGMNTEALF
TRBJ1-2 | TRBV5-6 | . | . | TGTGTCAGCAGCTTGACTGCAAACTATGGCTACACCTTC | CVSSLTANYGYTF
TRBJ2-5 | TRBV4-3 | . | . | TGCACCAGTAGCCAAGACCGACAAAAGACCCAGTACTTC | CTSSQDRQKTQYF
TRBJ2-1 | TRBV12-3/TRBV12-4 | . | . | TGTGTTAGCAGTTTACTGGGCAATGAGCAGTTCTTC | CVSSLLGNEQFF
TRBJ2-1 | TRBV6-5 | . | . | TGTGCCAGCATTTCCCGATTAGGTGATGAGCAGTTCTTC | CASISRLGDEQFF
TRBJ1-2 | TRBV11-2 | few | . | TGTACTAGTACCGACAGCTTTAACTATGGTTACACCTTC | CTSTDSFNYGYTF
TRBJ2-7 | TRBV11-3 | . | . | TGTGCCAGCGGCTCCCATTGGGTGGAGCAGTACTTC | CASGSHWVEQYF
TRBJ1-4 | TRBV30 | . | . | TGCGCCTGGAGTGTGACAGAGGGCGGTGAAAAACCGTTTTTT | CAWSVTEGGEKPFF
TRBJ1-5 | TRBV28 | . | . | TGTGCCAGCATTGAGGATAGCAATCAGCCCCAGCATTTT | CASIEDSNQPQHF
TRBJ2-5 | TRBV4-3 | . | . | TGCGCCAGCAGCCAAGAGGATTACTTGGAGACCCGGTACTTC | CASSQEDYLETRYF
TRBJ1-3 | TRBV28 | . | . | TGTGCTAGCAGTCTTTCACGGAAAGACACCATATATTTT | CASSLSRKDTIYF
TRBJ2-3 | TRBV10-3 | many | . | TGTGCCATCAGTGACAGTCGGGGAGGAGATACGCAGTATTTT | CAISDSRGGDTQYF
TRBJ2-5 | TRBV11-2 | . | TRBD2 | TGTGCCAGCAAGTTCAGCGGGGGACGAGAGACCCAGTACTTC | CASKFSGGRETQYF
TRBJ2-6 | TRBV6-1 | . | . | TGTGCCAGAAGTGGATGCAGGGGTCCTACCTCTGGGGGCAACGTCTTGACTTTC | CARSGCRGPTSGGNVLTF
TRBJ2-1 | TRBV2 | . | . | TGTGTCAGCAGTGAAGCGGGCGGGTTGCCCTACAATGAGCAGTTTTTC | CVSSEAGGLPYNEQFF
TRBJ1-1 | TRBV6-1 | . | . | TGTGCCGGCCGAATGGGTAACACTGAAGCTTTCTTT | CAGRMGNTEAFF
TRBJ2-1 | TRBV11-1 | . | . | TGTGCCAGCAGGTCGACCGGGCGGGTTGACAATGAGCAGTTCTTC | CASRSTGRVDNEQFF
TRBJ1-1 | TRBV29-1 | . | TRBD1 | TGCGGCGTTGAAGAATCGACAGGGAGGACTGAAGCTTTCTTT | CGVEESTGRTEAFF
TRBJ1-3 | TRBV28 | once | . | TGCGCCAGCAGTTTACTATTAGGAGTCTCTGGAAACACCATATATTTT | CASSLLLGVSGNTIYF
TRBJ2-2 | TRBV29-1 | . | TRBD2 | TGCAGCGTTGGGACTAGCTCGGCGAACACGGGGGACCTGTTATTT | CSVGTSSANTGDLLF
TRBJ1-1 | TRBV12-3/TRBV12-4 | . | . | TGTGCCAGCAACCCTTACTACAGGCTTCGTAGGAGTCGGTTGAGTGAAGCTTTCTTT | CASNPYYRLRRSRLSEAFF
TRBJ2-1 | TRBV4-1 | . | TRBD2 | TGTGCCAGTAGCCCCAGATGGGTAGCGGGAGGGCGTAGTGAGCAGTTCTTC | CASSPRWVAGGRSEQFF
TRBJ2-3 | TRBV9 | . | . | TGTGCCAGCAGCGTTACCTTGAAAGATATGCAGTATTTT | CASSVTLKDMQYF
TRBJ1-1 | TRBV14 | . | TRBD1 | TGTGCCAGCAGACCTTCGGACAGGTTTGATGCGGCTTTCTTT | CASRPSDRFDAAFF
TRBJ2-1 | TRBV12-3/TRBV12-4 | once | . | TGTGTCAGCATCCAGGGGGGGAGGGATGAGCAGTTCTTC | CVSIQGGRDEQFF
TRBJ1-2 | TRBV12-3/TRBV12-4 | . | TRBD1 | TGCGCCAGCAACCGGGGACAGGGCTTGTATGGGTACACCTTC | CASNRGQGLYGYTF
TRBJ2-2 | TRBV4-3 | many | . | TGCGCCAGCAGCCAAGATTGGTACGGGGAGCTGTTTTTT | CASSQDWYGELFF
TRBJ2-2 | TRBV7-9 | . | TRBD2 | TGTGTCAGCAGCTTTCTAGCGGGGAACACGGGGGAGCTGTTTTTT | CVSSFLAGNTGELFF
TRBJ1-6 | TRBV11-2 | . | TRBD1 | TGTGCCAGCAGCCCCGAGGACAGGTCCTATTCACCCCTCCACTTT | CASSPEDRSYSPLHF
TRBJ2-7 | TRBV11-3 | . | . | TGTGCCAACAGCTTAGACTCCGGGACCCGCTATGAGCAGTACTTC | CANSLDSGTRYEQYF
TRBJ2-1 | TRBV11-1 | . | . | TGTGCCAGCAGCTCAAACAGGATGAGAAGGTTGTTTAATGAGCAGTCCTTC | CASSSNRMRRLFNEQSF
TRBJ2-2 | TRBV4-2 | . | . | TGTGCCAGGAGCCAGGACCCAGTGGGGGGCAAGGGGGAGCTGTTTTTC | CARSQDPVGGKGELFF
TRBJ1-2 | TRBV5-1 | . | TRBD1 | TGCGCCAGCAGCCCTTGGATAGGGGGCGATGGCTGCACCTTC | CASSPWIGGDGCTF
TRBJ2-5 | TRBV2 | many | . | TGTGCCAGCAGTGAAGCCCAAGAGACCCAGTACTTC | CASSEAQETQYF
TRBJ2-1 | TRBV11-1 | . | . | TGTGCCAGCAGTGCGGGAAGGCCGAATGAACAGTTCTTC | CASSAGRPNEQFF
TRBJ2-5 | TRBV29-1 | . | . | TGCAGCGTTGAGGTTGGGACGTCCCATGAGACCCAGTACTTC | CSVEVGTSHETQYF
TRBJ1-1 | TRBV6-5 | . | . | TGTGCCAGCGTCCCGGTCACTTTCTTT | CASVPVTFF
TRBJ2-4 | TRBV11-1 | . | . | TGTGCCAGCAGCTTTCCCGGGACTGGTAGGACTAAAAACATTCAGTACTTC | CASSFPGTGRTKNIQYF
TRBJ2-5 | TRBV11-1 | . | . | TGTCCCAGCAGATTAATGCTTGGAGAGACCCAGTACTTC | CPSRLMLGETQYF
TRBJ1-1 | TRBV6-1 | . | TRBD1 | TGTCCCAGCAGTTTCGACAGGGCGAACACTGATGCTTTCTTT | CPSSFDRANTDAFF
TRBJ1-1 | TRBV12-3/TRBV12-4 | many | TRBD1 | TGTGCCAGCATACGGGACAGGTCTAACACTGAAGCTTTCTTT | CASIRDRSNTEAFF
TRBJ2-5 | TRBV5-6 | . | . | TGTGCAAGCAAATGGCGGGACCAAGTGACCCAGTACTTC | CASKWRDQVTQYF
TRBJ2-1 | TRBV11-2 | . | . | TGTACCAGCAGCTTAACCCTAGCGAGGGCTAGAGAGCAGTTCTTC | CTSSLTLARAREQFF
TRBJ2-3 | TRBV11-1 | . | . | TGTGACAGCAGCTCCGGGGGAAGCTCTGTTGGAGCCCGTACAGGTACGCAGTATTTT | CDSSSGGSSVGARTGTQYF
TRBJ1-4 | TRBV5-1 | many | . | TGCGCCAGCAGTCGCGACAGACCGACTAATGAAAAACTGTTTTTT | CASSRDRPTNEKLFF
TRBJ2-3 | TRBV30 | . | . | TGTGCATGGAGTGTGGTCAGCGAGATGACAGATACGCAGTATTTT | CAWSVVSEMTDTQYF
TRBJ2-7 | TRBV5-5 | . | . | TGTGCCAGCAGCTTGGCTGGTCAGGGGAACTACGAGAAGTACTTC | CASSLAGQGNYEKYF
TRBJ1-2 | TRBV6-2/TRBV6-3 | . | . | TGTGCCAGCAGTTACCCCGGACTGGGCTCCGTAGGTGGCTACACCTTC | CASSYPGLGSVGGYTF
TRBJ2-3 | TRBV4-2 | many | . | TGTGCCAGCAGCCTAAGAGGGCAGAGCACAGATACGCGGTATTTT | CASSLRGQSTDTRYF
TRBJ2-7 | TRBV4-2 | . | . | TGTGCCAACAGCCAAGCCCCGGGACCAAACTACGAGCAGTATTTC | CANSQAPGPNYEQYF
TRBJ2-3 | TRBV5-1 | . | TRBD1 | TGCGCCAGCAGAACCCCCAGCGTTGACAGGGGCCAAAGCACAGATACGCAGTATTTT | CASRTPSVDRGQSTDTQYF